The T cell receptor (beta chain) under discussion was sequenced for a study of T cells in Graves' hyperthyroidism and ophthalmopathy. This clonotype has a count of ten or more. This CDR3 spans 17 amino acids. From germline, CDR1 is LGHNT and CDR2 FRNRAP. V gave up 5 bases and J gave up 1 base, with 20 bases separating them. Amplification targeted TCR beta CDR3 regions from RNA transcripts. In the first-round RT-PCR of the TCR CDR3, the HTBI primer set was used. TCRdb called the multiplex PCR reads again in MiXCR, with one record for every CDR3 protein. The sample holds about 350,000 distinct CDR3 sequences, about a fifth seen once. Reasons for excluding patients were uncontrolled infection, other autoimmune disease, pregnancy or lactation.

Source material: blood. The rearrangement uses TRBV12-5 and TRBJ1-2, with a tentative D call TRBD1 (6 bases). The source of this sequence is a woman aged 18-29 years with Graves' hyperthyroidism. In nucleotides, the CDR3 is TGTGCTAGTGGTCCAACGAAGGGACATCCCATTAACTATGGCTACACCTTC. Residues: CASGPTKGHPINYGYTF.